This section outlines one T cell receptor beta chain sequence together with its context. Its antigen is still unknown. The source of the sample is a study of CD8 T cells in Susac syndrome. Study overall: The Susac syndrome patients that were sequenced included roughly 6 with active disease and under ten in remission. Study observations and caveats: The study's TCR sequencing and HLA analysis drew on a certain number of individuals. That number was acknowledged as relatively small.

The patients with Susac syndrome satisfied recently defined diagnostic criteria for either definite or probable disease. With random hexamers, roughly 0.45 to 1 ug RNA was reverse transcribed. Multiplex PCR with immunoSEQ amplified the TCR beta CDR3 across 54 Vbeta and 13 Jbeta. TCRdb reprocessed the immunoSEQ multiplex PCR reads with MiXCR, giving one entry per CDR3 protein. The data hold over 150,000 distinct CDR3 sequences, with around 95% observed a single time. CDR3 length equals 12 residues. The V gene's germline CDR1 is MNHEY and CDR2 SVGEGT. The V gene lost 6 bases and the J gene lost 10 bases, with 14 bases spanning the gap.

The sample taken for sequencing was CD4+ T cells from PBMCs. This clonotype was sampled from a human donor with Susac syndrome. The chain links TRBV6-2 or TRBV6-3 to TRBJ2-3; D tentatively fits TRBD1 or TRBD2 (5 bases each). CDR3 bases: TGTGCCAGCAGGACCGGGGACCCCTCGCAGTATTTT. Its protein product is CASRTGDPSQYF.